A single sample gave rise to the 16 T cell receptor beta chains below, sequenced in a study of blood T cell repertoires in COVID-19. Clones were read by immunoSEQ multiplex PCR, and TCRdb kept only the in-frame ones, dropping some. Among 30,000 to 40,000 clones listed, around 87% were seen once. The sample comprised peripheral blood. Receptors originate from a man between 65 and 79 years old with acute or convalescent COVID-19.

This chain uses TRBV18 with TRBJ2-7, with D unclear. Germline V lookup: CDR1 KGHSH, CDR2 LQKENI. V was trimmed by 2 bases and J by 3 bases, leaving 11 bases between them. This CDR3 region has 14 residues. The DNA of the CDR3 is TGTGCCAGCTCACCAGGTATAGCAGACTACGAGCAGTACTTC. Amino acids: CASSPGIADYEQYF. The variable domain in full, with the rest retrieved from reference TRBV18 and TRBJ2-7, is NAGVMQNPRHLVRRRGQEARLRCSPMKGHSHVYWYRQLPEEGLKFMVYLQKENIIDESGMPKERFSAEFPKEGPSILRIQQVVRGDSAAYFCASSPGIADYEQYFGPGTRLTVT.

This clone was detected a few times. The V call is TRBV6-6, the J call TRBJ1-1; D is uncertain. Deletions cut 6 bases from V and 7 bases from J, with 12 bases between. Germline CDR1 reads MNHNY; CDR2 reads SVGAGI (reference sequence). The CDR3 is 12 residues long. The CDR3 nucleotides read TGTGCCAGCAGCTCCGCGAGCCTTGAAGCTTTCTTT. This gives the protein CASSSASLEAFF.

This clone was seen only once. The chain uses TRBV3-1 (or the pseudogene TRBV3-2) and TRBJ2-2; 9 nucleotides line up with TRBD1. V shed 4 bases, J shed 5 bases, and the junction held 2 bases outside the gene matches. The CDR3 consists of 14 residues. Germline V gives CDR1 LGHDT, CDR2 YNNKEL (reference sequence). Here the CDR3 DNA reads TGTGCCAGCAGCCGGGACAGGGAAACCGGGGAGCTGTTTTTT. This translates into CASSRDRETGELFF.

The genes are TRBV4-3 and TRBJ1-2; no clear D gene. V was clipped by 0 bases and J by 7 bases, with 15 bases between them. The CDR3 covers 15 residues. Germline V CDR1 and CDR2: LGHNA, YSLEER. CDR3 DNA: TGCGCCAGCAGCCAAGAACGGCAGCGATACGGTGGCTACACCTTC. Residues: CASSQERQRYGGYTF.

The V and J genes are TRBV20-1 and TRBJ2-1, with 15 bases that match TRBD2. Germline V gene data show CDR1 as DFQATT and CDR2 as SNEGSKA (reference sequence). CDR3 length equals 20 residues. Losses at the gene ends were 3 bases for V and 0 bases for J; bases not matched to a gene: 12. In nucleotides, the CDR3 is TGCAGTGCTAGTCCCCCGGGACTAGCGGGGGGAACTAGCTCCTACAATGAGCAGTTCTTC. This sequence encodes CSASPPGLAGGTSSYNEQFF.

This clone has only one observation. CDR3 protein: CASGSRAGVNTEAFF. CDR3 DNA: TGTGCTAGTGGCTCCAGGGCAGGGGTGAACACTGAAGCTTTCTTT. The chain employs TRBV12-5 and TRBJ1-1; D may be TRBD1 (6 bases). The CDR3 is made up of 15 amino acids. Trimming shortened V by 6 bases and J by 0 bases, and 14 bases separated the two germline ends. Germline-derived CDR1 and CDR2 are LGHNT and FRNRAP. The variable domain in full, with the rest retrieved from reference TRBV12-5 and TRBJ1-1, is DARVTQTPRHKVTEMGQEVTMRCQPILGHNTVFWYRQTMMQGLELLAYFRNRAPLDDSGMPKDRFSAEMPDATLATLKIQPSEPRDSAVYFCASGSRAGVNTEAFFGQGTRLTVV.

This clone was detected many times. CDR3 sequence reads: CASSHRGINSPLHF. The DNA of the CDR3 is TGTGCCAGCAGCCACCGGGGTATTAATTCACCCCTCCACTTT. J is TRBJ1-6 and V is TRBV11-2; D unresolved. Looked up from germline, CDR1 is SGHAT and CDR2 is FQNNGV. There are 14 residues in the CDR3. Trimming cost V 5 bases and J 6 bases, with 11 bases left between them.

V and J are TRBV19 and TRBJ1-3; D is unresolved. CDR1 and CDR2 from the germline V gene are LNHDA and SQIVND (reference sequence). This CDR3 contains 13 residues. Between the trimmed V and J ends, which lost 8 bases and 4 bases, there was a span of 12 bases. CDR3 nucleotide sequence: TGTGCCAGTCGGGGAGGCGGGGGAAACACCATATATTTT. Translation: CASRGGGGNTIYF.

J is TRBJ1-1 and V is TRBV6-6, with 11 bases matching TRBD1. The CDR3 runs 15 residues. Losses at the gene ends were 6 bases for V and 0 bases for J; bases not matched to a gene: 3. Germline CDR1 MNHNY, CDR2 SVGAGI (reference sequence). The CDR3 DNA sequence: TGTGCCAGCAGGGGGACAGGGGGTTTGAACACTGAAGCTTTCTTT. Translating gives CASRGTGGLNTEAFF.

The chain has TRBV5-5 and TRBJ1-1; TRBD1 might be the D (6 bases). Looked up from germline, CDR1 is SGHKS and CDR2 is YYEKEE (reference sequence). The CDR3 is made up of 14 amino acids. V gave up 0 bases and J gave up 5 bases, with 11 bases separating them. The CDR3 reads CASSLVGGETEAFF. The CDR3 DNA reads TGTGCCAGCAGCTTGGTAGGGGGGGAGACTGAAGCTTTCTTT.

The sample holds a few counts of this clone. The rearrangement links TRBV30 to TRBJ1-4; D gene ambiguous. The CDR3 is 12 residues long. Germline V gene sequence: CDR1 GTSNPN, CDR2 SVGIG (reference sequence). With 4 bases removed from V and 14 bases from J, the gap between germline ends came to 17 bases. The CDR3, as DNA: TGTGCCTGGACGAGGGAATCCGGAAGCCTGTTTTTT. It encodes CAWTRESGSLFF.

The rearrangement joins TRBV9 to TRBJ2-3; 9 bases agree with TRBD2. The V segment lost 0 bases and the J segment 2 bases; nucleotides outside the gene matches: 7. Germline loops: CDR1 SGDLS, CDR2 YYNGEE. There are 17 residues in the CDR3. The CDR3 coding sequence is TGTGCCAGCAGCGTAGGGAGGAGCGGGGGGTTCACAGATACGCAGTATTTT. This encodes CASSVGRSGGFTDTQYF.

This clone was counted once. CDR3 sequence (DNA): TGCGCCAGCAGCCCAGGGACAGCAGTTAATGAAAAACTGTTTTTT. The encoded protein is CASSPGTAVNEKLFF. The chain is built from TRBV5-1 and TRBJ1-4; 7 nucleotides agree with TRBD1. Germline-derived CDR1 and CDR2 are SGHRS and YFSETQ. This CDR3 contains 15 residues. V gave up 4 bases and J gave up 4 bases; unmatched junction bases: 7.

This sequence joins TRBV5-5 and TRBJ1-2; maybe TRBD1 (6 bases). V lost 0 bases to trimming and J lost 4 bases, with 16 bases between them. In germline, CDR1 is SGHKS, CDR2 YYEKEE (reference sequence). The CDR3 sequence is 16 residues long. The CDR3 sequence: CASSLVAGDTVYGYTF. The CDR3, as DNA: TGTGCCAGCAGCTTGGTGGCAGGGGATACAGTCTATGGCTACACCTTC.

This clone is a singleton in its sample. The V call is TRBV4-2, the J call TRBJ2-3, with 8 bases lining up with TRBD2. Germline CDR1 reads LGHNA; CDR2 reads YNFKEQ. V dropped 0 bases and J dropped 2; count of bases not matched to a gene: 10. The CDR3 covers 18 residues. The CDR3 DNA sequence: TGTGCCAGCAGCCAAGATTTTTCTACTAGCGGCCCCACAGATACGCAGTATTTT. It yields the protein CASSQDFSTSGPTDTQYF.

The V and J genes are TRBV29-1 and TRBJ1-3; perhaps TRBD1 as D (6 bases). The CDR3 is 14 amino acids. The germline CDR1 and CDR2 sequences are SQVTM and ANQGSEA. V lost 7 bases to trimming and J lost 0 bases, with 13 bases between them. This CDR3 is CSGWGHLSGNTIYF. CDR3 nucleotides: TGCAGCGGCTGGGGACACCTCTCTGGAAACACCATATATTTT.